The next 24 T cell receptor beta chains were all read from a single sample in a study of early T cells in non-severe SARS-CoV-2 infection. TCRdb re-derived calls from the 5' RACE reads in MiXCR, one entry per CDR3 protein. The repertoire includes roughly 110,000 distinct CDR3 sequences, 11% of them detected once, and about 7.6% sits in the top ten. The sequencing input was whole blood. These receptors all come from an adult who was a healthcare worker with PCR-confirmed SARS-CoV-2 infection or an uninfected control (not recorded which).

Only a few counts were recorded for this clonotype. V gene TRBV7-9 combines with J gene TRBJ2-2; 8 positions agree with TRBD2. CDR1 is SEHNR, CDR2 FQNEAQ, per germline (reference sequence). The CDR3 sequence is 14 residues long. Trimming took 4 bases from V and 6 from J; bases not matched to a gene: 4. The CDR3: CASSSATSAGELFF. CDR3 coding DNA: TGTGCCAGCAGCTCAGCGACTAGCGCCGGGGAGCTGTTTTTT.

The chain joins TRBV7-8 to TRBJ2-7; D might be TRBD2 (5 bases). V was cut by 2 bases and J by 7 bases, with 15 bases left in between. The CDR3 totals 14 residues. Germline loops: CDR1 SGHVS, CDR2 FQNEAQ. CDR3 in amino acids: CASSLYAASGEQYF. Here the CDR3 DNA reads TGTGCCAGCAGCTTATACGCAGCGTCGGGGGAGCAGTACTTC.

This clonotype was seen repeatedly, ten times or more. The CDR3 sequence: CASSLKGLDEQFF. DNA of the CDR3: TGTGCCAGCAGTTTGAAGGGTCTCGATGAGCAGTTCTTC. The chain employs TRBV12-3 or TRBV12-4 and TRBJ2-1; D call uncertain. V lost 3 bases and J 8 bases, leaving 11 bases between the germline ends. The CDR3 has 13 residues.

This clonotype was seen only a few times. The chain links TRBV27 to TRBJ2-3, with D perhaps assigned TRBD1 or TRBD2 (6 bases each). Looked up from germline, CDR1 is MNHEY and CDR2 is SMNVEV (reference sequence). CDR3 length: 15 residues. Trimming removed 6 bases at V and 3 bases at J, with 16 bases between. The CDR3 region has the DNA TGTGCCAGCAGGGGGGGCCGGGGCACGACAGATACGCAGTATTTT. Translated: CASRGGRGTTDTQYF.

J is TRBJ1-2 and V is TRBV7-9; 8 bases are shared with TRBD1. J lost 4 bases, V lost 0 bases, and 1 base had no gene match. The CDR3 loop spans 14 amino acids. Per the germline V gene, CDR1 is SEHNR and CDR2 is FQNEAQ (reference sequence). The CDR3 DNA reads as TGTGCCAGCAGCTTAGCGGGACAGGCCTATGGCTACACCTTC. Translating it yields CASSLAGQAYGYTF.

The chain combines TRBV7-9 with TRBJ2-1, with D tentatively TRBD1 (5 bases). Trimming cost V 5 bases and J 5 bases, with 13 bases left between them. The length of the CDR3 is 14 residues. The germline gives CDR1 SEHNR, CDR2 FQNEAQ (reference sequence). This CDR3 reads CASSPSRQNNEQFF. CDR3 in DNA: TGTGCCAGCAGCCCGTCCCGACAGAACAATGAGCAGTTCTTC.

This clonotype was recorded a few times. The chain links TRBV14 to TRBJ2-7, with unresolved D. This CDR3 is 13 amino acids long. Trimming removed 6 bases at V and 4 bases at J, with 13 bases between. CDR1 is SGHDN, CDR2 FVKESK, per germline. CDR3 residues: CASSPTGEYEQYF. The CDR3 DNA reads TGTGCCAGCAGTCCCACCGGAGAATACGAGCAGTACTTC.

The chain links TRBV6-5 to TRBJ1-4; weak D call: TRBD1 (6 bases). Germline V gene lookup returns CDR1 MNHEY and CDR2 SVGAGI. V was pared by 7 bases and J by 8 bases, with 20 bases between. The CDR3 sequence is 15 residues long. The CDR3: CASKPSWTAREKLFF. CDR3 bases: TGTGCCAGCAAGCCGTCGTGGACAGCGCGCGAAAAACTGTTTTTT.

Many counts were recorded for this clonotype. The V gene is TRBV2, the J gene TRBJ2-1; D ambiguous. CDR1 SNHLY and CDR2 FYNNEI come from the germline V gene. The CDR3 length is 12 residues. Trimming removed 3 bases from V and 8 bases from J, with 8 bases in between. This CDR3 reads CASSDLLDEQFF. CDR3 DNA: TGTGCCAGCAGTGATTTGTTGGATGAGCAGTTCTTC. The full variable domain, rest sourced from reference TRBV2 and TRBJ2-1, is EPEVTQTPSHQVTQMGQEVILRCVPISNHLYFYWYRQILGQKVEFLVSFYNNEISEKSEIFDDQFSVERPDGSNFTLKIRSTKLEDSAMYFCASSDLLDEQFFGPGTRLTVL.

Many counts were recorded for this clonotype. This CDR3 is CASSRTSGAWGETQYF. In DNA, the CDR3 is TGTGCCAGCAGCCGGACCTCTGGAGCGTGGGGGGAGACCCAGTACTTC. This chain joins TRBV11-2 and TRBJ2-5; the D call may be TRBD1 or TRBD2 (5 bases each). With 5 bases removed from V and 5 bases from J, the gap between germline ends came to 21 bases. This CDR3 has 16 amino acids. Germline V CDR1 and CDR2: SGHAT, FQNNGV.

There are many counts of this clonotype. V gene TRBV12-3 or TRBV12-4 combines with J gene TRBJ1-6, with D possibly being TRBD1 (5 bases). This CDR3 comprises 15 residues. Trimming pared 6 bases from V and 0 bases from J, leaving 9 bases between. The CDR3 is CASRDGHSYNSPLHF. For the CDR3, the DNA is TGTGCCAGCAGGGACGGACACTCCTATAATTCACCCCTCCACTTT.

This clonotype has a count of ten or more. The chain has TRBV6-4 and TRBJ1-6, with unresolved D. This CDR3 region has 15 residues. Germline V gene data show CDR1 as MRHNA and CDR2 as SNTAGT. The V end lost 8 bases, the J end lost 0 bases, and 11 bases lay between the germline ends. CDR3 region: CASLRFSSYNSPLHF. The CDR3 nucleotides read TGTGCCAGCCTGCGGTTCAGCTCCTATAATTCACCCCTCCACTTT.

This clonotype has just a few counts. This chain uses TRBV20-1 with TRBJ1-6, with 9 bases fitting TRBD1. The CDR3 is made up of 17 amino acids. CDR1 DFQATT and CDR2 SNEGSKA come from the germline V gene (reference sequence). Unmatched junction bases numbered 9, after V lost 0 bases and J lost 6 bases. CDR3: CSARDLTGQGLNSPLHF. The CDR3 DNA reads as TGCAGTGCTAGAGACCTAACGGGACAGGGTCTTAATTCACCCCTCCACTTT.

This clonotype was seen only a few times. The V call is TRBV20-1, the J call TRBJ2-1; 8 positions match TRBD2. Unmatched junction bases numbered 11, after V lost 6 bases and J lost 4 bases. Germline lookup yields CDR1 DFQATT and CDR2 SNEGSKA (reference sequence). The length of the CDR3 is 15 residues. The CDR3 nucleotides read TGCAGTGCCGGTATAGCGGGGCGCACGTACAATGAGCAGTTCTTC. This codes for CSAGIAGRTYNEQFF.

This clonotype turned up a few times. The J gene is TRBJ2-1, the V gene TRBV6-2 or TRBV6-3; possible D gene TRBD2, 5 bases. The ends were cut back, 0 bases at V and 4 bases at J, with 13 bases in the middle. Germline loops: CDR1 MNHEY, CDR2 SVGEGT. There are 16 residues in the CDR3. Here the CDR3 DNA reads TGTGCCAGCAGTTACTCCCTCGGGGATCGGTACAATGAGCAGTTCTTC. It yields the protein CASSYSLGDRYNEQFF.

CDR3 protein: CASSFTGTEAFF. The DNA for the CDR3 is TGCGCCAGCAGCTTCACTGGTACTGAAGCTTTCTTT. The rearrangement uses TRBV5-1 and TRBJ1-1; no reliable D call. Trimming took off 2 bases at V and 5 bases at J, with 7 bases between the two ends. CDR1 is SGHRS, CDR2 YFSETQ, per germline. The CDR3 contains 12 residues. The full variable domain, rest sourced from reference TRBV5-1 and TRBJ1-1, is KAGVTQTPRYLIKTRGQQVTLSCSPISGHRSVSWYQQTPGQGLQFLFEYFSETQRNKGNFPGRFSGRQFSNSRSEMNVSTLELGDSALYLCASSFTGTEAFFGQGTRLTVV.

At least ten counts were recorded for this clonotype. The chain has TRBV5-1 and TRBJ1-6; no definite D call. CDR1 and CDR2 from the germline V gene are SGHRS and YFSETQ. The CDR3 runs 15 residues. V lost 0 bases, J lost 5 bases, and 9 bases lay in between. This CDR3 reads CASSLAGRNNSPLHF. In nucleotides, the CDR3 is TGCGCCAGCAGCTTGGCTGGGCGGAATAATTCACCCCTCCACTTT.

The chain links TRBV7-8 to TRBJ2-7; D gene uncertain. CDR1 is SGHVS, CDR2 FQNEAQ, per germline. V was shortened by 2 bases and J by 3 bases, with 8 bases between the two germline ends. The CDR3 loop spans 13 amino acids. CDR3 DNA sequence: TGTGCCAGCAGCTTAACGGGTTACTACGAGCAGTACTTC. Translation gives CASSLTGYYEQYF.

The chain links TRBV20-1 to TRBJ2-7, with D uncertain. The CDR3 is 15 amino acids. Trimming pared 3 bases from V and 2 bases from J, leaving 17 bases between. Germline lookup yields CDR1 DFQATT and CDR2 SNEGSKA (reference sequence). This CDR3 reads CSASRLTSNTYEQYF. Written as DNA, the CDR3 is TGCAGTGCTAGCCGATTAACCTCAAATACCTACGAGCAGTACTTC.

The rearrangement uses TRBV3-1 and TRBJ2-7; possibly TRBD1 for D (5 bases). The CDR3 length is 13 residues. Germline CDR1 is LGHDT and CDR2 is YNNKEL (reference sequence). Trimming removed 1 base at V and 5 bases at J, with 9 bases between. The CDR3 bases are TGTGCCAGCAGCCAAGGGTACAGGAACGAGCAGTACTTC. It encodes CASSQGYRNEQYF.

This clonotype was counted at least ten times. The chain carries TRBV11-2 and TRBJ2-1, with 9 positions matching TRBD2. The CDR3 totals 16 residues. Per germline, CDR1 SGHAT and CDR2 FQNNGV. The J segment lost 2 bases and the V segment lost 0 bases, leaving 2 bases of the junction unmatched. CDR3 region: CASSLEPSGAYNEQFF. The DNA of the CDR3 is TGTGCCAGCAGCTTAGAGCCTAGCGGGGCCTACAATGAGCAGTTCTTC.

This clonotype came up many times. This chain uses TRBV2 with TRBJ2-5, with 12 bases that match TRBD2. From germline, CDR1 is SNHLY and CDR2 FYNNEI. Germline trimming cut 9 bases from V and 5 bases from J; bases unmatched to any gene: 4. This CDR3 has 13 amino acids. Here the CDR3 reads CASRLAGVETQYF. The CDR3 nucleotides are TGTGCCAGTAGACTAGCGGGAGTTGAGACCCAGTACTTC.

This clonotype occurred many times. The V call is TRBV7-9, the J call TRBJ2-7; D perhaps matches TRBD2 (6 bases). This CDR3 contains 12 residues. Germline V gene sequence: CDR1 SEHNR, CDR2 FQNEAQ (reference sequence). Trimming shortened V by 5 bases and J by 6 bases, and 11 bases separated the two germline ends. CDR3 residues: CASSPRDSEQYF. CDR3 nucleotides: TGTGCCAGCAGCCCAAGGGACTCCGAGCAGTACTTC.

This clonotype was detected a few times. The chain carries TRBV9 and TRBJ2-3; TRBD2 aligns across 8 bases. Trimming removed 4 bases from V and 2 bases from J; junction bases left unmatched: 9. The germline V gene encodes CDR1 SGDLS and CDR2 YYNGEE. This CDR3 has 16 residues. The CDR3 loop reads CASSPIAGLLTDTQYF. The CDR3 coding sequence is TGTGCCAGCAGCCCCATAGCGGGATTGCTCACAGATACGCAGTATTTT.